The rows below give T cell receptor beta chains drawn from one sample of a study of blood T cell repertoires in COVID-19. Profiled with immunoSEQ multiplex PCR; TCRdb holds only in-frame clones, not every one. The data hold over 100,000 clones, with roughly 91% observed a single time. Sequencing was done on a sample of peripheral blood. These TCRs come from a human donor with acute or convalescent COVID-19. The donor label of this sample is uncertain. The CDR3 runs from the conserved cysteine through the conserved F or W. A D gene is named only where the DNA matches it firmly. Clone size is stated in some rows and not others, as once, few, many or a class when expanded.

j_call clone_size d_call v_call cdr3_nt cdr3_aa
TRBJ2-3 NA NA TRBV30 TGTGCCTGGAGAAAGGGGATGAGCACAGATACGCAGTATTTT CAWRKGMSTDTQYF
TRBJ2-7 NA NA TRBV19 TGTGCCAGTAGTTTCCAGGGAGGTTACTACGAGCAGTACTTC CASSFQGGYYEQYF
TRBJ2-1 NA TRBD2 TRBV6-2/TRBV6-3 TGTGCCAGCAGTCCCTATTCCGCTAGCGGGAGGCTGAATGAGCAGTTCTTC CASSPYSASGRLNEQFF
TRBJ2-7 NA NA TRBV20-1 TGCAGTGCTAGTAGGCAGGGGCTGGCAAACGAGCAGTACTTC CSASRQGLANEQYF
TRBJ2-1 NA NA TRBV5-6 TGTGCCAGCAGCTTGAACAGGCTGGGTGAGCAGTTCTTC CASSLNRLGEQFF
TRBJ1-3 NA NA TRBV21-1 TGTGCCAGCAGCGATACCGGGACAGGGCGCACCACCGGAAACACCATATATTTT CASSDTGTGRTTGNTIYF
TRBJ2-3 few TRBD2 TRBV9 TGTGCCAGCAGCGCCGGGACTAGCGGGTTCACAGATACGCAGTATTTT CASSAGTSGFTDTQYF
TRBJ2-2 NA NA TRBV7-7 TGTGCCAGCAGCCAGACGCGATTAACAGGGAGAGCCGGGGAGCTGTTTTTT CASSQTRLTGRAGELFF
TRBJ2-5 NA TRBD1 TRBV5-1 TGCGCCAGCAGCGATGGGACAGCAAGGCGGGAGACCCAGTACTTC CASSDGTARRETQYF
TRBJ1-2 NA NA TRBV19 TGTGCCAGTGAACACAATTATGGCTACACCTTC CASEHNYGYTF
TRBJ2-7 NA TRBD2 TRBV6-2/TRBV6-3 TGTGCCAGCAGTTATCCTAGCGGGAGGTCCACCTACGAGCAGTACTTC CASSYPSGRSTYEQYF
TRBJ2-4 few TRBD1 TRBV7-3 TGTGCCAGCAGCTCGGACAGGGATAACATTCAGTACTTC CASSSDRDNIQYF
TRBJ2-5 NA NA TRBV5-1 TGCGCCAGCAGCTTGGGCGGGTCATCAGAGACCCAGTACTTC CASSLGGSSETQYF
TRBJ1-6 few NA TRBV19 TGTGCCAGTAGGCCTCTTCTAGGGGGGGCTTCACCCCTCCACTTT CASRPLLGGASPLHF
TRBJ2-1 NA TRBD2 TRBV6-5 TGTGCCAGCATGATCGCGGGAGGGCCCTACAATGAGCAGTTCTTC CASMIAGGPYNEQFF
TRBJ1-2 NA NA TRBV2 TGTGCCAGCAGTGAAGCCGGCCAGGTCAACTATGGCTACACCTTC CASSEAGQVNYGYTF
TRBJ2-7 once NA TRBV27 TGTGCCAGCAGTTTCTCCAGGGACTCCTACGAGCAGTACTTC CASSFSRDSYEQYF
TRBJ2-7 NA NA TRBV7-9 TGTGCCAGCAGTCATACAGGAGATGAGCAGTACTTC CASSHTGDEQYF
TRBJ2-7 NA TRBD1 TRBV10-3 TGTGCCACTGGACAGGGCCCTTACGAGCAGTACTTC CATGQGPYEQYF
TRBJ2-2 NA NA TRBV30 TGTGCCTGGAGTGTAATTATGAACACCGGGGAGCTGTTTTTT CAWSVIMNTGELFF
TRBJ2-1 NA NA TRBV6-5 TGTGCCAGCAGCCTGGACCATCGGGGGTACAATGAGCAGTTCTTC CASSLDHRGYNEQFF